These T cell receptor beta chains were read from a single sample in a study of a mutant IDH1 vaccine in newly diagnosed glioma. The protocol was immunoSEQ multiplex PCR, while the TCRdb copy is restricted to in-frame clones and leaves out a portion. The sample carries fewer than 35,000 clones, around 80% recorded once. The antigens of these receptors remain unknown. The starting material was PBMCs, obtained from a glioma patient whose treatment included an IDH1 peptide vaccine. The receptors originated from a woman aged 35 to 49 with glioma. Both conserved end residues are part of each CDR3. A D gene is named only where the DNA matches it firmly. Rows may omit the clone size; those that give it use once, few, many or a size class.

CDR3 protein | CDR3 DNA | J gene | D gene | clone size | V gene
CASSLDRVTDTQYF | TGCGCCAGCAGCTTGGACAGGGTTACAGATACGCAGTATTTT | TRBJ2-3 | . | . | TRBV5-1
CASSSSPGTGYGNTIYF | TGTGCCAGCAGCTCATCCCCCGGGACGGGATATGGAAACACCATATATTTT | TRBJ1-3 | . | . | TRBV9
CASSLTGLWAEAFF | TGTGCCAGCAGCTTGACGGGGCTCTGGGCTGAAGCTTTCTTT | TRBJ1-1 | . | . | TRBV7-9
CASSSTLLDRPSTEAFF | TGTGCCAGCAGCTCCACCCTGCTTGACAGGCCCTCCACTGAAGCTTTCTTT | TRBJ1-1 | . | . | TRBV11-2
CASSLSGSYEQYF | TGTGCTAGCAGCTTAAGCGGGTCCTACGAGCAGTACTTC | TRBJ2-7 | . | . | TRBV7-7
CASSLEGPVVGEQYF | TGTGCCAGCAGCTTGGAGGGGCCGGTCGTAGGCGAGCAGTACTTC | TRBJ2-7 | . | . | TRBV5-8
CASTTTLQYYGYTF | TGTGCCAGCACTACTACTCTCCAATACTATGGCTACACCTTC | TRBJ1-2 | . | . | TRBV7-2
CASSFGLEQYF | TGTGCCAGCAGCTTCGGGTTGGAGCAGTACTTC | TRBJ2-7 | . | . | TRBV7-9
CASSSHGLAGGNEQFF | TGTGCCAGCAGCTCCCACGGACTAGCGGGAGGCAATGAGCAGTTCTTC | TRBJ2-1 | TRBD2 | . | TRBV9
CASSSREGRETQYF | TGCGCCAGCAGCTCCAGGGAAGGTCGAGAGACCCAGTACTTC | TRBJ2-5 | . | . | TRBV5-1
CASSPLGTEAFF | TGTGCCAGTAGTCCCCTGGGCACTGAAGCTTTCTTT | TRBJ1-1 | . | . | TRBV19
CASKMGGVSYEQYF | TGTGCCAGCAAGATGGGAGGTGTCTCCTACGAGCAGTACTTC | TRBJ2-7 | . | once | TRBV2
CAWTLRGPTDTQYF | TGTGCCTGGACCTTGAGGGGCCCCACAGATACGCAGTATTTT | TRBJ2-3 | . | . | TRBV30
CASSDLSGETDTQYF | TGTGCCAGCAGTGATTTAAGCGGGGAGACAGATACGCAGTATTTT | TRBJ2-3 | TRBD2 | once | TRBV25-1
CASSSGPTGSLQWAQYF | TGTGCCAGCAGCTCCGGCCCGACAGGGTCCCTGCAGTGGGCCCAGTACTTC | TRBJ2-5 | TRBD1 | . | TRBV7-2
CASRDRSNQPQHF | TGTGCCAGCAGGGACAGGAGCAATCAGCCCCAGCATTTT | TRBJ1-5 | TRBD1 | once | TRBV6-1
CASSSTRGREQYF | TGTGCCAGCAGCTCAACACGGGGTAGGGAGCAGTACTTC | TRBJ2-7 | . | . | TRBV7-2
CASSLAGSRYGYTF | TGTGCCAGCAGTTTAGCAGGGTCGCGTTATGGCTACACCTTC | TRBJ1-2 | . | . | TRBV27
CASMDTGVETQYF | TGTGCCAGCATGGATACGGGGGTAGAGACCCAGTACTTC | TRBJ2-5 | . | . | TRBV2
CAWTPGFYTQYF | TGTGCCTGGACTCCGGGGTTTTATACGCAGTATTTT | TRBJ2-3 | . | . | TRBV30
CATSDGNYGYTF | TGTGCCACCTCGGACGGAAACTATGGCTACACCTTC | TRBJ1-2 | . | . | TRBV11-2
CASSWTGNNYGYTF | TGTGCCAGCAGCTGGACAGGGAATAACTATGGCTACACCTTC | TRBJ1-2 | TRBD1 | . | TRBV5-6
CASSKVATFQGAQPQHF | TGTGCCAGCAGCAAAGTGGCGACATTCCAAGGGGCACAGCCCCAGCATTTT | TRBJ1-5 | . | . | TRBV21-1
CASTFGGSGNTIYF | TGCGCCAGCACCTTTGGAGGCTCTGGAAACACCATATATTTT | TRBJ1-3 | . | . | TRBV5-1
CASSLDSTDTQYF | TGTGCCAGCAGCTTGGACAGCACAGATACGCAGTATTTT | TRBJ2-3 | . | once | TRBV5-4
CASSPMGTNEKLFF | TGTGCCAGCAGTCCCATGGGAACTAATGAAAAACTGTTTTTT | TRBJ1-4 | . | . | TRBV6-6
CASSQDPAAGELFF | TGCGCCAGCAGCCAAGATCCGGCGGCCGGGGAGCTGTTTTTT | TRBJ2-2 | . | . | TRBV4-3
CATSSALAVPGGDEQYF | TGTGCCACCAGCAGCGCCTTGGCGGTCCCAGGGGGGGACGAGCAGTACTTC | TRBJ2-7 | . | . | TRBV15
CASSMKAGGPGDTQYF | TGTGCCAGTAGTATGAAGGCCGGGGGGCCAGGAGATACGCAGTATTTT | TRBJ2-3 | . | . | TRBV19
CASSLGQGVSNEKLFF | TGTGCCAGCAGCTTAGGACAGGGGGTCAGTAATGAAAAACTGTTTTTT | TRBJ1-4 | TRBD1 | once | TRBV7-8
CASSWGDRGNTEAFF | TGTGCCAGCAGTTGGGGGGACAGGGGGAACACTGAAGCTTTCTTT | TRBJ1-1 | TRBD1 | . | TRBV6-5
CASSHKEGRSTNGRQFF | TGTGCCAGCAGCCACAAAGAGGGGAGGTCAACTAACGGTCGGCAGTTCTTC | TRBJ2-1 | . | . | TRBV6-4
CASSLREDYGYTF | TGCGCCAGCAGCTTGAGGGAGGACTATGGCTACACCTTC | TRBJ1-2 | . | . | TRBV5-1
CASSQSTTGPRNTEAFF | TGCGCCAGCAGTCAATCCACCACCGGGCCCCGAAACACTGAAGCTTTCTTT | TRBJ1-1 | . | once | TRBV23-1
CASSVNRDRATNTEAFF | TGTGCCAGCAGTGTAAACCGGGACAGGGCTACGAACACTGAAGCTTTCTTT | TRBJ1-1 | TRBD1 | . | TRBV6-1
CAVDGAAVEQFF | TGTGCCGTCGATGGGGCGGCCGTAGAGCAGTTCTTC | TRBJ2-1 | . | . | TRBV7-9
CATSGAYGYTF | TGTGCCACTTCAGGGGCCTATGGCTACACCTTC | TRBJ1-2 | . | . | TRBV25-1
CASSLALRRYSYEQYF | TGCGCCAGCAGCTTGGCTTTGCGGCGATACTCCTACGAGCAGTACTTC | TRBJ2-7 | . | . | TRBV5-1
CASRNPPGTEHQETQYF | TGTGCCAGCAGAAATCCTCCGGGGACCGAACACCAAGAGACCCAGTACTTC | TRBJ2-5 | . | . | TRBV5-5
CASSPRLGGNTIYF | TGTGCCAGCTCACCACGGTTGGGAGGAAACACCATATATTTT | TRBJ1-3 | . | . | TRBV18
CASSPGRSGYTF | TGTGCCAGCAGCCCCGGACGTAGTGGCTACACCTTC | TRBJ1-2 | . | few | TRBV7-9
CASSESRLAADTQYF | TGTGCCAGCAGTGAATCCCGTTTAGCAGCAGATACGCAGTATTTT | TRBJ2-3 | . | . | TRBV2
CSAGWLGKDEQYF | TGCAGCGCCGGGTGGCTGGGCAAGGACGAGCAGTACTTC | TRBJ2-7 | . | . | TRBV29-1
CASSQTSGDNEQFF | TGTGCCAGTAGCCAGACTAGCGGGGACAATGAGCAGTTCTTC | TRBJ2-1 | TRBD2 | once | TRBV19
CASSVESRPNTGELFF | TGTGCCAGCAGCGTAGAAAGTCGCCCGAACACCGGGGAGCTGTTTTTT | TRBJ2-2 | . | . | TRBV9
CASSSGTAGYTF | TGTGCCAGCAGCAGCGGGACGGCCGGCTACACCTTC | TRBJ1-2 | . | few | TRBV5-6
CASRDAAGSKQFF | TGCGCCAGCAGGGACGCGGCAGGGAGCAAGCAGTTCTTC | TRBJ2-1 | . | . | TRBV10-1
CASSFMNTEAFF | TGTGCCAGCAGCTTTATGAACACTGAAGCTTTCTTT | TRBJ1-1 | . | . | TRBV7-9
CASSLVGGGRTEAFF | TGCGCCAGCAGCTTGGTTGGGGGGGGGAGAACTGAAGCTTTCTTT | TRBJ1-1 | . | . | TRBV5-1
CASSESGEWPLAKNIQYF | TGCGCCAGCAGTGAGTCAGGGGAGTGGCCCCTAGCCAAAAACATTCAGTACTTC | TRBJ2-4 | . | . | TRBV10-2
CASGGQGLYEQYF | TGCGCCAGCGGAGGACAGGGGCTCTACGAGCAGTACTTC | TRBJ2-7 | TRBD1 | once | TRBV10-2
CAWTRTQRGYTF | TGTGCCTGGACCCGGACGCAACGGGGCTACACCTTC | TRBJ1-2 | . | few | TRBV30
CARTNLSYGYTF | TGTGCCAGGACGAACCTCTCTTATGGCTACACCTTC | TRBJ1-2 | . | . | TRBV6-7
CASSLLGLCTF | TGTGCCAGCAGCCTTTTAGGTTTGTGCACCTTC | TRBJ1-2 | . | . | TRBV5-6
CASSLVWTGYSPLHF | TGTGCCAGCAGCTTGGTTTGGACAGGGTATTCACCCCTCCACTTT | TRBJ1-6 | TRBD1 | . | TRBV5-5
CASSPLAGASTDTQYF | TGTGCCAGCAGCCCACTAGCGGGGGCGAGCACAGATACGCAGTATTTT | TRBJ2-3 | TRBD2 | few | TRBV5-5
CASSPLPQTNSYEQYF | TGTGCCAGCTCACCGTTACCACAGACCAATTCCTACGAGCAGTACTTC | TRBJ2-7 | . | . | TRBV18
CASSEGGGQGPITDTQYF | TGTGCCAGCAGTGAAGGTGGTGGACAGGGGCCTATCACAGATACGCAGTATTTT | TRBJ2-3 | TRBD1 | . | TRBV6-1
CASSQDGRGWAEAFF | TGTGCCAGCAGCCAAGACGGCAGGGGGTGGGCTGAAGCTTTCTTT | TRBJ1-1 | TRBD1 | . | TRBV16
CASSIRTGTNYGYTF | TGTGCCAGCAGTATCCGGACAGGGACTAACTATGGCTACACCTTC | TRBJ1-2 | TRBD1 | . | TRBV27